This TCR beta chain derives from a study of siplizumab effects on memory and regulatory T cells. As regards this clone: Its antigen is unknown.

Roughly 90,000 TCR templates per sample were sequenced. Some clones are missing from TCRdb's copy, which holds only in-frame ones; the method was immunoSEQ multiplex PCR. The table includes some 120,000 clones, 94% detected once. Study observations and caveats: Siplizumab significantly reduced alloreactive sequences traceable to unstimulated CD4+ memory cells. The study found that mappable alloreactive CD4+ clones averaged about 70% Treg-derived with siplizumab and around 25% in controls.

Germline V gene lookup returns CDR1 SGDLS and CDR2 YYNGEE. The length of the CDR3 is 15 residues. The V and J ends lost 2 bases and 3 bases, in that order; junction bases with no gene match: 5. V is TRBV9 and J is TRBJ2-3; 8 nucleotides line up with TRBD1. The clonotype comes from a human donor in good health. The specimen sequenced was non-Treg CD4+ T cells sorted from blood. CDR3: CASSVRQGRTDTQYF. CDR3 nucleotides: TGTGCCAGCAGCGTTAGACAGGGGCGGACAGATACGCAGTATTTT.